Listed here are 26 T cell receptor beta chains from one sample, sequenced in a study of beta chain features in type 1 diabetes (dated by TCRdb to the late 2010s). On the study overall, not on this receptor specifically: Type 1 diabetes patients showed a moderate but significant shortening of TCRB CDR3 length in all four CD4+ subsets.

For these receptors, no antigen is known. Receptor amplification or capture employed the immunoSEQ multiplex PCR assay. The entire amount of isolated RNA was reverse transcribed using the High Capacity cDNA Reverse Transcription Kit, so the sequenced TCRB transcripts were expressed ones. TCRdb carries this immuneACCESS record with in-frame sequences only. Its versions omit some clonotypes, under half of them owing to an unresolved V gene in the studies checked, with the rest unexplained. Recorded for this sample are roughly 730,000 clones; over 10% of them occurred a single time. The top ten clonotypes cover 0.02% to 0.025% of the sample. Sequenced sample: naive CD4+ T cells from blood. The cell subset or site label of this sample denotes: true naive CD4+ T cells. These receptor sequences come from a man aged 18-30 years with type 1 diabetes.

In its sample, this clone was seen a few times. The chain links TRBV28 to TRBJ2-7; tentative D call: TRBD1 (6 bases). Between the trimmed V and J ends, which lost 10 bases and 7 bases, there was a span of 17 bases. Germline V gene data show CDR1 as MDHEN and CDR2 as SYDVKM. The CDR3 covers 12 residues. The CDR3: CATTGTSSEQYF. The CDR3, as DNA: TGTGCCACCACCGGGACATCCTCTGAGCAGTACTTC. Combining the CDR3 with reference TRBV28 and TRBJ2-7 gives the whole variable domain DVKVTQSSRYLVKRTGEKVFLECVQDMDHENMFWYRQDPGLGLRLIYFSYDVKMKEKGDIPEGYSVSREKKERFSLILESASTNQTSMYLCATTGTSSEQYFGPGTRLTVT.

This clone was detected only a few times. The gene calls are TRBV9 and TRBJ1-1; D gene uncertain. From germline, CDR1 is SGDLS and CDR2 YYNGEE. V dropped 3 bases and J dropped 5 bases, with 14 bases sitting between them. The CDR3 length is 14 residues. The CDR3 DNA reads as TGTGCCAGCAGCGGGCGAAACAGAGAGACTGAAGCTTTCTTT. It is translated as CASSGRNRETEAFF.

The rearrangement links TRBV30 to TRBJ1-2, with D possibly matching TRBD1 (6 bases). Germline values: CDR1 GTSNPN, CDR2 SVGIG (reference sequence). Trimming shortened V by 4 bases and J by 4 bases, and 16 bases separated the two germline ends. CDR3 length: 14 amino acids. CDR3 DNA sequence: TGTGCCTGGACTATTGGGGGGCGGACCTATGGCTACACCTTC. This gives the protein CAWTIGGRTYGYTF. Looking up the rest from reference TRBV30 and TRBJ1-2 gives the full variable domain: SQTIHQWPATLVQPVGSPLSLECTVEGTSNPNLYWYRQAAGRGLQLLFYSVGIGQISSEVPQNLSASRPQDRQFILSSKKLLLSDSGFYLCAWTIGGRTYGYTFGSGTRLTVV.

Here the CDR3 reads CAWSEGARQPQHF. DNA of the CDR3: TGTGCCTGGAGTGAGGGGGCACGTCAGCCCCAGCATTTT. The V call is TRBV30, the J call TRBJ1-5; 7 bases are a match to TRBD1. The CDR3 is 13 residues long. Looked up from germline, CDR1 is GTSNPN and CDR2 is SVGIG (reference sequence). The J segment lost 6 bases and the V segment lost 1 base, leaving 3 bases of the junction unmatched.

The chain joins TRBV2 to TRBJ2-5; 7 nucleotides line up with TRBD1. The CDR3 runs 11 residues. Trimming took 5 bases from V and 9 from J; bases not matched to a gene: 3. CDR1 SNHLY and CDR2 FYNNEI come from the germline V gene. The CDR3 sequence: CASSTTGSQYF. The CDR3 region has the DNA TGTGCCAGCAGTACGACAGGGTCCCAGTACTTC.

A few counts support this clone. The chain combines TRBV20-1 with TRBJ2-1, with D unresolved. CDR1 is DFQATT and CDR2 is SNEGSKA in the germline V gene (reference sequence). V was pared by 5 bases and J by 6 bases, with 8 bases between. The CDR3 totals 11 residues. The CDR3 here is CSALRINEQFF. The CDR3 nucleotides read TGCAGTGCTCTACGGATCAATGAGCAGTTCTTC.

This clone came up once. The V gene is TRBV15, the J gene TRBJ1-3, with 7 positions matching TRBD1. CDR1 and CDR2 (germline): LNHNV, YYDKDF (reference sequence). The J segment lost 1 base and the V segment lost 5 bases, leaving 11 bases of the junction unmatched. The CDR3 extends over 17 amino acids. The CDR3 nucleotides are TGTGCCACCAGCCGGCGGGGAGGGGGCGTTTCTGGAAACACCATATATTTT. Encoded protein: CATSRRGGGVSGNTIYF. Filled out from reference TRBV15 and TRBJ1-3, the complete variable domain reads DAMVIQNPRYQVTQFGKPVTLSCSQTLNHNVMYWYQQKSSQAPKLLFHYYDKDFNNEADTPDNFQSRRPNTSFCFLDIRSPGLGDTAMYLCATSRRGGGVSGNTIYFGEGSWLTVV.

The rearrangement uses TRBV4-1 and TRBJ1-4, with 9 bases identical to TRBD1. Germline CDR1 MGHRA, CDR2 YSYEKL. CDR3 size: 15 residues. The J segment lost 8 bases and the V segment lost 3 bases, leaving 7 bases of the junction unmatched. The CDR3 DNA sequence: TGCGCCAGCAGCCAGGGGGACAGGGTAGGCGAAAAACTGTTTTTT. This sequence encodes CASSQGDRVGEKLFF.

This clone showed up just once. This rearrangement joins TRBV5-1 to TRBJ2-4; 7 bases line up with TRBD1. V shed 4 bases, J shed 5 bases, and the junction held 3 bases outside the gene matches. CDR3 length equals 13 residues. The germline CDR1 and CDR2 sequences are SGHRS and YFSETQ. The CDR3 sequence is CASSTGQQNIQYF. The CDR3 region has the DNA TGCGCCAGCAGCACGGGACAGCAAAACATTCAGTACTTC.

This clone was detected only a few times. The J gene is TRBJ2-5, the V gene TRBV30; the D is unclear. The germline gives CDR1 GTSNPN, CDR2 SVGIG (reference sequence). The CDR3 contains 14 residues. V was clipped by 0 bases and J by 4 bases, with 12 bases between them. DNA of the CDR3: TGTGCCTGGAGTGTACTGAGCTGGGGAGAGACCCAGTACTTC. Translating gives CAWSVLSWGETQYF.

A few counts support this clone. The sample carries other DNA sequences with the same CDR3. The chain is built from TRBV5-1 and TRBJ2-7, with D possibly matching TRBD2 (5 bases). The CDR3 extends over 13 amino acids. Germline assignment: CDR1 SGHRS and CDR2 YFSETQ. Deletions cut 3 bases from V and 0 bases from J, with 7 bases between. The CDR3 DNA sequence: TGCGCCAGCAGCTGGACTGCCTCCTACGAGCAGTACTTC. This gives the protein CASSWTASYEQYF.

This clone was seen a few times. The CDR3 sequence is CASRSTGGTEAFF. CDR3 in DNA: TGTGCCAGCCGATCCACAGGGGGCACTGAAGCTTTCTTT. The V gene is TRBV7-6, the J gene TRBJ1-1; 8 nucleotides match TRBD1. V gave up 8 bases and J gave up 4 bases; unmatched junction bases: 6. Germline V lookup: CDR1 SGHVS, CDR2 FNYEAQ. The length of the CDR3 is 13 residues. Combining the CDR3 with reference TRBV7-6 and TRBJ1-1 gives the whole variable domain GAGVSQSPRYKVTKRGQDVALRCDPISGHVSLYWYRQALGQGPEFLTYFNYEAQQDKSGLPNDRFSAERPEGSISTLTIQRTEQRDSAMYRCASRSTGGTEAFFGQGTRLTVV.

A few counts support this clone. This rearrangement joins TRBV2 to TRBJ1-2, with D possibly TRBD1 on 5 matching bases. This CDR3 has 13 residues. Germline values: CDR1 SNHLY, CDR2 FYNNEI. V gave up 5 bases and J gave up 2 bases, with 9 bases separating them. CDR3 amino acids: CASSRQGNYGYTF. CDR3 nucleotides: TGTGCCAGCAGTCGGCAGGGCAACTATGGCTACACCTTC.

The chain couples TRBV9 to TRBJ1-6; D may be TRBD1 (6 bases). Germline V CDR1 and CDR2: SGDLS, YYNGEE. The CDR3 has 14 residues. Trimming removed 4 bases at V and 10 bases at J, with 15 bases between. CDR3 DNA sequence: TGTGCCAGCAGCCCTTTACAGGGATACTCACCCCTCCACTTT. Encoded protein: CASSPLQGYSPLHF.

This clone has just a few counts. The chain joins TRBV6-5 to TRBJ2-7, with 9 bases identical to TRBD1. In germline, CDR1 is MNHEY, CDR2 SVGAGI. Unmatched junction bases numbered 5, after V lost 6 bases and J lost 2 bases. This CDR3 has 14 amino acids. The CDR3 nucleotides read TGTGCCAGCAGCCCTGGGACAGGGCCCTACGAGCAGTACTTC. Translated, it gives CASSPGTGPYEQYF.

This rearrangement joins TRBV10-3 to TRBJ1-1; no clear D. Between the trimmed V and J ends, which lost 3 bases and 8 bases, there was a span of 13 bases. The CDR3 contains 13 residues. Germline V gene data show CDR1 as ENHRY and CDR2 as SYGVKD. CDR3 amino acids: CAISDSGGVEAFF. Written as DNA, the CDR3 is TGTGCCATCAGTGACTCTGGAGGAGTCGAAGCTTTCTTT.

The CDR3, as DNA: TGTGCCACCAGCCCGGGCCTCTACACAGATACGCAGTATTTT. Amino acids: CATSPGLYTDTQYF. The chain links TRBV15 to TRBJ2-3, with D unresolved. The CDR3 runs 14 residues. Germline values: CDR1 LNHNV, CDR2 YYDKDF (reference sequence). V gave up 5 bases and J gave up 2 bases, with 11 bases separating them.

V and J are TRBV6-5 and TRBJ2-2; the match to TRBD1 covers 9 bases. The CDR3 has 14 residues. CDR1 is MNHEY, CDR2 SVGAGI, per germline. J lost 7 bases, V lost 7 bases, and 7 bases had no gene match. The CDR3 protein is CASMGQGGFGELFF. The CDR3 coding sequence is TGTGCCAGCATGGGACAGGGAGGGTTCGGGGAGCTGTTTTTT.

This clone has just a few counts. The rearrangement links TRBV30 to TRBJ2-2, with 7 bases fitting TRBD1. Germline V lookup: CDR1 GTSNPN, CDR2 SVGIG (reference sequence). The junction had 2 bases not matched to a gene; V was cut back by 0 bases and J by 1 base. This CDR3 spans 15 amino acids. This CDR3 reads CAWSVWDRNTGELFF. For the CDR3, the DNA is TGTGCCTGGAGTGTGTGGGACAGGAACACCGGGGAGCTGTTTTTT. Using reference TRBV30 and TRBJ2-2 for the parts outside the CDR3, the full variable domain is SQTIHQWPATLVQPVGSPLSLECTVEGTSNPNLYWYRQAAGRGLQLLFYSVGIGQISSEVPQNLSASRPQDRQFILSSKKLLLSDSGFYLCAWSVWDRNTGELFFGEGSRLTVL.

The gene calls are TRBV4-1 and TRBJ1-4; D perhaps matches TRBD1 (5 bases). V was clipped by 1 base and J by 8 bases, with 17 bases between them. Germline V gives CDR1 MGHRA, CDR2 YSYEKL. The CDR3 consists of 16 residues. CDR3 DNA: TGCGCCAGCAGCCAAGGTCCCGGAGGGGCCGGGGAAAAACTGTTTTTT. It encodes CASSQGPGGAGEKLFF.

Of note for this clone: Other DNA variants within this sample encode the same CDR3. The V call is TRBV2, the J call TRBJ1-1, with TRBD1 identical over 10 bases. The V segment lost 6 bases and the J segment 3 bases; nucleotides outside the gene matches: 1. CDR3 length: 13 residues. The germline CDR1 and CDR2 sequences are SNHLY and FYNNEI. CDR3 protein: CASRGQGDTEAFF. CDR3 bases: TGTGCCAGCAGAGGACAGGGGGACACTGAAGCTTTCTTT.

This clone has only a few counts. The genes are TRBV4-2 and TRBJ1-6; 7 bases are a match to TRBD1. CDR3 length: 15 residues. Germline assignment: CDR1 LGHNA and CDR2 YNFKEQ. After removal of 3 bases from V and 6 bases from J, the junction contained 5 bases not matched to a gene. The CDR3 coding sequence is TGTGCCAGCAGCCAGGAACAGGGGACTAATTCACCCCTCCACTTT. The encoded protein is CASSQEQGTNSPLHF.

This chain's CDR3 is CASSLVAGTSYNEQFF. For the CDR3, the DNA is TGTGCCAGCAGCTTGGTAGCGGGGACCTCCTACAATGAGCAGTTCTTC. The V and J genes are TRBV5-6 and TRBJ2-1; TRBD2 matches 8 bases. With V trimmed by 0 bases and J by 0 bases, 2 bases remained unmatched. There are 16 residues in the CDR3. Germline V gives CDR1 SGHDT, CDR2 YYEEEE.

There are many counts of this clone. The chain is built from TRBV7-9 and TRBJ2-2; D unclear. Trimming shortened V by 4 bases and J by 6 bases, and 9 bases separated the two germline ends. The germline gives CDR1 SEHNR, CDR2 FQNEAQ (reference sequence). The CDR3 loop spans 13 amino acids. CDR3 DNA: TGTGCCAGCAGCTCCTTTGGTCCCGGGGAGCTGTTTTTT. Its protein product is CASSSFGPGELFF.

The sample holds a few counts of this clone. The chain recombines TRBV9 with TRBJ1-6; D possibly corresponds to TRBD1 (5 bases). Germline V gives CDR1 SGDLS, CDR2 YYNGEE. V was pared by 4 bases and J by 5 bases, with 16 bases between. This CDR3 region has 16 residues. The CDR3 is CASSPPGVGNNSPLHF. For the CDR3, the DNA is TGTGCCAGCAGCCCGCCGGGGGTCGGGAATAATTCACCCCTCCACTTT.

The chain employs TRBV7-2 and TRBJ2-5; TRBD2 matches 7 bases. This CDR3 comprises 15 residues. Germline V gives CDR1 SGHTA, CDR2 FQGNSA. Losses at the gene ends were 5 bases for V and 3 bases for J; bases not matched to a gene: 9. The CDR3 sequence is CASSIDRGREETQYF. The CDR3 bases are TGTGCCAGCAGCATTGATCGGGGGAGGGAAGAGACCCAGTACTTC.